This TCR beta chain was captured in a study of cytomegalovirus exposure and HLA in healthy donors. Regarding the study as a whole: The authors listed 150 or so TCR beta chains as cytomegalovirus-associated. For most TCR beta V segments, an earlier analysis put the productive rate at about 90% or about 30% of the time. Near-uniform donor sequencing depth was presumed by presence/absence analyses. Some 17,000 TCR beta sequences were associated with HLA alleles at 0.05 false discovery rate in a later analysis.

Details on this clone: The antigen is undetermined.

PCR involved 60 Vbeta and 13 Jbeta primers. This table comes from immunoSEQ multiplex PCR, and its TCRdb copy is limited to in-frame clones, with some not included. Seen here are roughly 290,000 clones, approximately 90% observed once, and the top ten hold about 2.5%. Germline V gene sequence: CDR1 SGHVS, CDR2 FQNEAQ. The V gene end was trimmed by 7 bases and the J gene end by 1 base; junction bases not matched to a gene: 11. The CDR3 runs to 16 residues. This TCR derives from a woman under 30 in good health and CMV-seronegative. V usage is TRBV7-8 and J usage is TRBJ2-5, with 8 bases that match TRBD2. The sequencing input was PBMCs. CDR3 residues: CASTSRGGGIQETQYF. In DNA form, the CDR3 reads TGTGCCAGCACCTCTAGAGGCGGGGGGATCCAAGAGACCCAGTACTTC.